The 10 T cell receptor beta chains given below trace back to one sample, sequenced in a study of cytomegalovirus exposure and HLA in healthy donors. Method: immunoSEQ multiplex PCR; TCRdb's copy keeps in-frame clones and lacks some. The sample records some 290,000 clones, nearly 90% being singletons. Sequencing was performed on PBMCs. These receptors all stem from a man younger than 40 in good health and CMV-seronegative.

This clone has just a few counts. The genes are TRBV6-6 and TRBJ1-3, with a possible D match to TRBD1 (5 bases). This CDR3 has 15 amino acids. Germline loops: CDR1 MNHNY, CDR2 SVGAGI (reference sequence). V dropped 6 bases and J dropped 0 bases, with 12 bases sitting between them. CDR3 residues: CASRGGDGSGNTIYF. The CDR3 bases are TGTGCCAGCAGGGGGGGAGATGGCTCTGGAAACACCATATATTTT.

Remarks on this clone: This sample includes further DNA sequences coding for the same CDR3. The genes are TRBV6-5 and TRBJ1-1; no reliable D call. The ends were cut back, 0 bases at V and 0 bases at J, with 8 bases in the middle. The CDR3 is made up of 15 amino acids. CDR1 MNHEY and CDR2 SVGAGI come from the germline V gene. The CDR3 spells CASSYSNRVNTEAFF. In DNA form, the CDR3 reads TGTGCCAGCAGTTACTCGAACCGCGTGAACACTGAAGCTTTCTTT.

V usage is TRBV27 and J usage is TRBJ1-3; D unresolved. CDR1 and CDR2 from the germline V gene are MNHEY and SMNVEV (reference sequence). Trimming took off 2 bases at V and 2 bases at J, with 7 bases between the two ends. This CDR3 contains 14 residues. This CDR3 is CASSLLPAGNTIYF. The DNA for the CDR3 is TGTGCCAGCAGTTTACTTCCAGCTGGAAACACCATATATTTT.

The chain carries TRBV7-9 and TRBJ2-2; 10 bases align to TRBD1. The V gene end was trimmed by 4 bases and the J gene end by 7 bases; junction bases not matched to a gene: 0. CDR1 is SEHNR, CDR2 FQNEAQ, per germline (reference sequence). The CDR3 consists of 13 residues. This CDR3 is CASSWTGGGELFF. CDR3 DNA: TGTGCCAGCAGCTGGACAGGGGGCGGGGAGCTGTTTTTT.

The chain combines TRBV7-9 with TRBJ2-7; 7 bases align to TRBD2. CDR1 and CDR2 (germline): SEHNR, FQNEAQ (reference sequence). Trimming took 5 bases from V and 4 from J; bases not matched to a gene: 14. This CDR3 is 16 amino acids long. CDR3 DNA: TGTGCCAGCAGCCCGGTGGGGGGGGTAGCGGCTTACGAGCAGTACTTC. It yields the protein CASSPVGGVAAYEQYF.

The J gene is TRBJ1-6, the V gene TRBV5-1, with TRBD1 as a possible D gene (5 bases). The CDR3 loop spans 16 amino acids. Germline CDR1 SGHRS, CDR2 YFSETQ. Trimming stripped 5 bases from V and 0 bases from J, with 12 bases between. The CDR3 sequence: CASRGGIPSYNSPLHF. DNA for the CDR3: TGCGCCAGCAGGGGGGGGATTCCCTCCTATAATTCACCCCTCCACTTT.

CDR3 in amino acids: CASSDWDRGNTEAFF. The CDR3 DNA follows: TGTGCCAGCAGCGACTGGGACAGGGGGAACACTGAAGCTTTCTTT. The chain couples TRBV9 to TRBJ1-1, with 10 bases aligning to TRBD1. Germline V gene lookup returns CDR1 SGDLS and CDR2 YYNGEE. The CDR3 covers 15 residues. V lost 3 bases and J lost 1; bases outside the gene matches: 3.

The CDR3 loop is CASSKPGEETQYF. The CDR3 DNA reads as TGTGCCAGCAGCAAACCGGGGGAAGAGACCCAGTACTTC. The genes are TRBV7-9 and TRBJ2-5; weak D call: TRBD2 (6 bases). The germline CDR1 and CDR2 sequences are SEHNR and FQNEAQ (reference sequence). This CDR3 comprises 13 residues. The V and J ends lost 5 bases and 3 bases respectively, with 10 bases between them.

The chain uses TRBV27 and TRBJ2-7, with TRBD1 matching 9 bases. Per the germline V gene, CDR1 is MNHEY and CDR2 is SMNVEV (reference sequence). The CDR3 is made up of 14 amino acids. J lost 2 bases, V lost 6 bases, and 5 bases had no gene match. The CDR3 coding sequence is TGTGCCAGCAGCCAACAGGGGGCCGCCTACGAGCAGTACTTC. This sequence encodes CASSQQGAAYEQYF.

This clone was seen a single time. The CDR3, as DNA: TGTGCCAGCAGCATGGACTGGAGCTCCTATAATTCACCCCTCCACTTT. Translated: CASSMDWSSYNSPLHF. This chain links TRBV5-5 with TRBJ1-6; D ambiguous. The V and J ends lost 4 bases and 0 bases respectively, with 11 bases between them. Germline-derived CDR1 and CDR2 are SGHKS and YYEKEE (reference sequence). This CDR3 has 16 amino acids.